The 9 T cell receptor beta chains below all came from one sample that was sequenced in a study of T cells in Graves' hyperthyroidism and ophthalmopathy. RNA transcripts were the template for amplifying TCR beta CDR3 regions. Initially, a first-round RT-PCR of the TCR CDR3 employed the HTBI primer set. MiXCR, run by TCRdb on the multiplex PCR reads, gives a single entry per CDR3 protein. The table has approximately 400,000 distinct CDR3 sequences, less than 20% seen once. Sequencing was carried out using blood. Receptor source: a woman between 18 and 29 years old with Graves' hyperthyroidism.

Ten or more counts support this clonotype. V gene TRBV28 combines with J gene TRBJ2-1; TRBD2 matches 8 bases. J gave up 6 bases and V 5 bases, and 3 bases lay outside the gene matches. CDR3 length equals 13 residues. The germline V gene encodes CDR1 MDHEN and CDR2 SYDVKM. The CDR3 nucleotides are TGTGCCAGCAGTCCCGGACTAGCCAATGAGCAGTTCTTC. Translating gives CASSPGLANEQFF.

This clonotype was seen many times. The CDR3 loop is CASNLGRGGDQPQHF. The DNA for the CDR3 is TGTGCCAGCAACTTAGGTCGGGGGGGGGATCAGCCCCAGCATTTT. V is TRBV28 and J is TRBJ1-5; tentatively, D is TRBD1 (5 bases). The CDR3 extends over 15 amino acids. The V end lost 7 bases, the J end lost 5 bases, and 18 bases lay between the germline ends. Germline CDR1 MDHEN, CDR2 SYDVKM. Full variable domain (missing parts from reference TRBV28 and TRBJ1-5): DVKVTQSSRYLVKRTGEKVFLECVQDMDHENMFWYRQDPGLGLRLIYFSYDVKMKEKGDIPEGYSVSREKKERFSLILESASTNQTSMYLCASNLGRGGDQPQHFGDGTRLSIL.

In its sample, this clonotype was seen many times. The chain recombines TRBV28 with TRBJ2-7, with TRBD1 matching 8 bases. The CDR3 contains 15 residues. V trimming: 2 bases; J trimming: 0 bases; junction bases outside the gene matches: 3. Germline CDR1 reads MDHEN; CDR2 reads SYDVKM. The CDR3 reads CASSLEGQASYEQYF. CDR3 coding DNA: TGTGCCAGCAGTTTAGAGGGACAGGCCTCCTACGAGCAGTACTTC.

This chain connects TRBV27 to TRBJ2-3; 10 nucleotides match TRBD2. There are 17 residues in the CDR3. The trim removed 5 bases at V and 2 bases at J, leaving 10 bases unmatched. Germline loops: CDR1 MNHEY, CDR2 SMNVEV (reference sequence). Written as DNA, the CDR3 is TGTGCCAGCAGTCTCTCGGCTAGCGGGAGTCCCACAGATACGCAGTATTTT. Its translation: CASSLSASGSPTDTQYF.

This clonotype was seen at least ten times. As DNA, the CDR3 is TGTGCCAGCTCACCACGAGACAGGGTGGGGAATCAGCCCCAGCATTTT. It encodes CASSPRDRVGNQPQHF. The chain couples TRBV18 to TRBJ1-5; 7 bases agree with TRBD1. The trim removed 1 base at V and 4 bases at J, leaving 7 bases unmatched. The CDR3 has 16 residues. Per germline, CDR1 KGHSH and CDR2 LQKENI.

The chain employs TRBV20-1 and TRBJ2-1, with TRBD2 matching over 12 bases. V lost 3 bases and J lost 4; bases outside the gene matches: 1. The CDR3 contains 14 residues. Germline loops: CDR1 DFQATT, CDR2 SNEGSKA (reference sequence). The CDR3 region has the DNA TGCAGTGCTAGCGGGACTAGCGGGTACAATGAGCAGTTCTTC. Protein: CSASGTSGYNEQFF.

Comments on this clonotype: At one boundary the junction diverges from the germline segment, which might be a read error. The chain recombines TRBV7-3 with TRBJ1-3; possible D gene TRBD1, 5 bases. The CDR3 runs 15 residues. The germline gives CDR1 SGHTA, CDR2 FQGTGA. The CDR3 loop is CASSLTAGAGSTIYF. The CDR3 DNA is TGTGCCAGCAGCTTAACGGCCGGGGCTGGAAGCACCATATATTTT. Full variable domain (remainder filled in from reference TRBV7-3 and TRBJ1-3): GAGVSQTPSNKVTEKGKYVELRCDPISGHTALYWYRQSLGQGPEFLIYFQGTGAADDSGLPNDRFFAVRPEGSVSTLKIQRTERGDSAVYLCASSLTAGAGSTIYFGEGSWLTVV.

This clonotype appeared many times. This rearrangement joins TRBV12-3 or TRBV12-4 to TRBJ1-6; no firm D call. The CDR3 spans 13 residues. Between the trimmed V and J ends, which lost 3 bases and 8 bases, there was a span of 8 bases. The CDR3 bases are TGTGCCAGCAGTTTTGCCCCTGATTCACCCCTCCACTTT. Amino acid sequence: CASSFAPDSPLHF.

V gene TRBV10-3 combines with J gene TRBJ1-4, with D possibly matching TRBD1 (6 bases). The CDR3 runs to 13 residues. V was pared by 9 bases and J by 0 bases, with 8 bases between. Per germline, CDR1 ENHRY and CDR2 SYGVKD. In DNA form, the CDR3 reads TGTGCCATACAGGGAACAACTAATGAAAAACTGTTTTTT. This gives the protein CAIQGTTNEKLFF.